Following are 14 T cell receptor beta chains from one sample sequenced in a study of blood T cell repertoires in COVID-19. Data came from immunoSEQ multiplex PCR; TCRdb stores just in-frame clones and leaves some out. This table holds 100,000 to 150,000 clones, 88% found once. The specimen was peripheral blood. The source of these receptors is a human donor in a cohort sampled during active COVID-19.

The chain links TRBV21-1 to TRBJ2-2; the D call of TRBD1 is as the table states it, not checked on the DNA. TRBV21-1 is a listed pseudogene. This CDR3 contains 12 residues. CDR3 bases: TGTGTCATCCCCGCACCAGTAAAGGAGCTGTTTTTT. Protein product: CVIPAPVKELFF.

In this sample, this clone turned up once. V and J are TRBV18 and TRBJ2-7, with D maybe TRBD1 (5 bases). The germline gives CDR1 KGHSH, CDR2 LQKENI. CDR3 length equals 14 residues. Trimming removed 1 base from V and 6 bases from J, with 13 bases in between. CDR3 coding DNA: TGTGCCAGCTCACCACGTGGGGCCTCTGGCGAGCAGTACTTC. This gives the protein CASSPRGASGEQYF.

This rearrangement joins TRBV5-1 to TRBJ2-7; 7 nucleotides agree with TRBD1. This CDR3 has 17 amino acids. The germline V gene encodes CDR1 SGHRS and CDR2 YFSETQ. Unmatched junction bases numbered 15, after V lost 4 bases and J lost 2 bases. CDR3 coding DNA: TGCGCCAGCAGCCTAGGGGGCCCACAGGGATTTGCCTACGAGCAGTACTTC. Protein sequence: CASSLGGPQGFAYEQYF.

The rearrangement links TRBV7-9 to TRBJ2-7; 7 bases line up with TRBD2. The CDR3 is 14 residues long. V was pared by 5 bases and J by 6 bases, with 10 bases of the junction left unmatched. Germline CDR1 reads SEHNR; CDR2 reads FQNEAQ (reference sequence). The CDR3 nucleotides read TGTGCCAGCAGCCCCCTGACTAGCAGGCGCGAGCAGTACTTC. This gives the protein CASSPLTSRREQYF.

The V call is TRBV19, the J call TRBJ2-3; 8 bases map to TRBD1. After removal of 5 bases from V and 3 bases from J, the junction contained 4 bases not matched to a gene. Germline V gene data show CDR1 as LNHDA and CDR2 as SQIVND (reference sequence). This CDR3 has 14 amino acids. In DNA, the CDR3 is TGTGCCAGTAGTTTTGACAGGGGAACAGATACGCAGTATTTT. Translating gives CASSFDRGTDTQYF. The entire variable domain, with the rest obtained from reference TRBV19 and TRBJ2-3, is as follows: DGGITQSPKYLFRKEGQNVTLSCEQNLNHDAMYWYRQDPGQGLRLIYYSQIVNDFQKGDIAEGYSVSREKKESFPLTVTSAQKNPTAFYLCASSFDRGTDTQYFGPGTRLTVL.

The chain uses TRBV7-2 and TRBJ1-3; D uncertain. With 7 bases removed from V and 2 bases from J, the gap between germline ends came to 12 bases. Germline CDR1 reads SGHTA; CDR2 reads FQGNSA. This CDR3 region has 14 residues. CDR3 DNA sequence: TGTGCCAGCAACCCGCACCCTACTGGAAACACCATATATTTT. Amino acid sequence: CASNPHPTGNTIYF.

This rearrangement joins TRBV29-1 to TRBJ2-7, with 11 bases matching TRBD2. The length of the CDR3 is 13 residues. V shed 4 bases and J 4 bases; nucleotides not matched to a gene: 3. Germline V gene data show CDR1 as SQVTM and CDR2 as ANQGSEA. The CDR3 bases are TGCAGCGTTGTTAGCGGGAGGGGTTACGAGCAGTACTTC. Its translation is CSVVSGRGYEQYF.

The chain has TRBV7-9 and TRBJ2-7, with 7 bases lining up with TRBD2. The CDR3 has 16 residues. Losses at the gene ends were 5 bases for V and 2 bases for J; bases not matched to a gene: 12. Germline V lookup: CDR1 SEHNR, CDR2 FQNEAQ (reference sequence). The CDR3 region has the DNA TGTGCCAGCAGCCCCGGAGGGGAGGGCAAGACCTACGAGCAGTACTTC. Encoded protein: CASSPGGEGKTYEQYF.

The chain employs TRBV27 and TRBJ2-7; TRBD1 matches 9 bases. With 4 bases clipped from V and 4 bases from J, the junction kept 8 bases outside the gene matches. This CDR3 has 15 amino acids. Germline CDR1 and CDR2: MNHEY and SMNVEV (reference sequence). DNA for the CDR3: TGTGCCAGCAGTTGGAGACAGGGGGGAGCGTACGAGCAGTACTTC. Translation gives CASSWRQGGAYEQYF.

This chain connects TRBV28 to TRBJ2-7, with D possibly matching TRBD1 (6 bases). The V gene lost 3 bases and the J gene lost 5 bases, with 8 bases spanning the gap. Germline V CDR1 and CDR2: MDHEN, SYDVKM. The length of the CDR3 is 12 residues. CDR3 nucleotide sequence: TGTGCCAGCAGTTTGCCAGGGGACGAGCAGTACTTC. Protein: CASSLPGDEQYF.

This chain connects TRBV2 to TRBJ2-1; 9 bases line up with TRBD2. Germline CDR1 and CDR2: SNHLY and FYNNEI. CDR3 length: 15 amino acids. Trimming at V came to 5 bases and at J to 7 bases, leaving 9 bases not matched to a gene. For the CDR3, the DNA is TGTGCCAGCAGTCATAGCGGGGGAAGGGGGAATGAGCAGTTCTTC. Its translation is CASSHSGGRGNEQFF.

Of note for this clone: Germline and junction disagree at one end, which may indicate a read error. Other DNA sequences in this specimen translate into the identical CDR3. V and J are TRBV7-7 and TRBJ2-2; 10 positions agree with TRBD1. This CDR3 spans 16 amino acids. Per the germline V gene, CDR1 is SSHAT and CDR2 is FNYEAQ (reference sequence). CDR3 residues: CASSQTGTGVAGELFF. The CDR3 DNA sequence: TGTGCTAGCAGTCAAACCGGGACAGGGGTTGCCGGGGAGCTGTTTTTT. The full variable domain, with the rest looked up from reference TRBV7-7 and TRBJ2-2, is GAGVSQSPRYKVTKRGQDVTLRCDPISSHATLYWYQQALGQGPEFLTYFNYEAQPDKSGLPSDRFSAERPEGSISTLTIQRTEQRDSAMYRCASSQTGTGVAGELFFGEGSRLTVL.

The J gene is TRBJ2-7, the V gene TRBV3-1 (or the pseudogene TRBV3-2); TRBD2 aligns across 8 bases. Unmatched junction bases numbered 10, after V lost 6 bases and J lost 3 bases. Germline V gene data show CDR1 as LGHDT and CDR2 as YNNKEL (reference sequence). The CDR3 runs to 15 residues. The CDR3 DNA is TGTGCCAGCAGTCCTACTAGCGGACCCGACTACGAGCAGTACTTC. This gives the protein CASSPTSGPDYEQYF.

V and J are TRBV19 and TRBJ1-4; TRBD1 matches 11 bases. CDR3 length: 15 amino acids. Unmatched junction bases numbered 12, after V lost 8 bases and J lost 10 bases. The germline gives CDR1 LNHDA, CDR2 SQIVND (reference sequence). This chain's CDR3 is CASHPPWDRGGKLFF. CDR3 nucleotide sequence: TGTGCCAGTCACCCGCCGTGGGACAGGGGGGGAAAACTGTTTTTT.